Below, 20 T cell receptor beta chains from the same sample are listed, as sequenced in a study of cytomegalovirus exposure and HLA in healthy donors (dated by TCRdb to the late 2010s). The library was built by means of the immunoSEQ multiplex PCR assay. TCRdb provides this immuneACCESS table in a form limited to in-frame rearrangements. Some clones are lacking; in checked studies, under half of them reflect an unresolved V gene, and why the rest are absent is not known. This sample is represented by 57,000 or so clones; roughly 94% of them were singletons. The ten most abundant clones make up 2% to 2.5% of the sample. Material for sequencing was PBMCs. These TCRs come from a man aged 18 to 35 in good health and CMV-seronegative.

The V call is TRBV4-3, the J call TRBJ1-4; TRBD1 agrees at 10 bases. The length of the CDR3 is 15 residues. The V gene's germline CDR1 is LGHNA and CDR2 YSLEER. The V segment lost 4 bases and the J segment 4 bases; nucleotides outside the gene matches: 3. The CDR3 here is CASSRGTGDNEKLFF. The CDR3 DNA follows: TGCGCCAGCAGCCGTGGGACAGGGGATAATGAAAAACTGTTTTTT.

The DNA of the CDR3 is TGTGCCAGCAGTGAATTGCTCGCAGGGGGCCTCTCCTACAATGAGCAGTTCTTC. Protein: CASSELLAGGLSYNEQFF. The V gene is TRBV25-1, the J gene TRBJ2-1, with 8 bases lining up with TRBD1. J gave up 0 bases and V 1 base, and 8 bases lay outside the gene matches. Germline CDR1 reads MGHDK; CDR2 reads SYGVNS. The CDR3 has 18 amino acids.

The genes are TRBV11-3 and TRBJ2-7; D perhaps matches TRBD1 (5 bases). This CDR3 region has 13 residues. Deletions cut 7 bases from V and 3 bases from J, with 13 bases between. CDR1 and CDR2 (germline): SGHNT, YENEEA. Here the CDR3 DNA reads TGTGCCAGCAACTTGGGGCGGAACTACGAGCAGTACTTC. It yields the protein CASNLGRNYEQYF.

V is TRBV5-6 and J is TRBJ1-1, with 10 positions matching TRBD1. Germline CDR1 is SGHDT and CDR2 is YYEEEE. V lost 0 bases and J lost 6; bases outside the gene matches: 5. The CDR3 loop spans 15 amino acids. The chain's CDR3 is CASSLAGQGFAEAFF. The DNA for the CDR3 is TGTGCCAGCAGCTTGGCGGGACAGGGGTTCGCTGAAGCTTTCTTT.

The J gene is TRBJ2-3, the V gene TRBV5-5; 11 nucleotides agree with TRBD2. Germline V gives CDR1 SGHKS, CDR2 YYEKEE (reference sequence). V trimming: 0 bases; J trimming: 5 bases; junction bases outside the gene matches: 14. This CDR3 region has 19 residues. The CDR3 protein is CASSLGSVAGGPGGDTQYF. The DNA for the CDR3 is TGTGCCAGCAGCTTGGGGTCGGTAGCGGGAGGGCCTGGGGGAGATACGCAGTATTTT.

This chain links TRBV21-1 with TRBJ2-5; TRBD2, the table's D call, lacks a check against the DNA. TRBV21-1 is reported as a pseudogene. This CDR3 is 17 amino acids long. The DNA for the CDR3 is TGTGCCAGCAGCAAAGCTCGCGGGAGCGCCTACCAAGAGACCCAGTACTTC. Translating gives CASSKARGSAYQETQYF.

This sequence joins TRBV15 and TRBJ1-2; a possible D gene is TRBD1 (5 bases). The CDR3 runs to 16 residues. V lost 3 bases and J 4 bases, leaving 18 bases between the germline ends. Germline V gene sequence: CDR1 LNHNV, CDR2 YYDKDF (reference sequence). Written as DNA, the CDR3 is TGTGCCACCAGCAGGGCCTGGGGGGAAGAGGGCTATGGCTACACCTTC. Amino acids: CATSRAWGEEGYGYTF.

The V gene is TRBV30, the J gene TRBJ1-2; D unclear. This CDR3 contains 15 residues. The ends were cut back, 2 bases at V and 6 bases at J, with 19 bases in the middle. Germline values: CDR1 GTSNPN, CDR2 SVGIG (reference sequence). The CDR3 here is CAWSPSASAVNGYTF. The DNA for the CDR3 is TGTGCCTGGAGTCCCTCGGCCTCGGCGGTTAATGGCTACACCTTC.

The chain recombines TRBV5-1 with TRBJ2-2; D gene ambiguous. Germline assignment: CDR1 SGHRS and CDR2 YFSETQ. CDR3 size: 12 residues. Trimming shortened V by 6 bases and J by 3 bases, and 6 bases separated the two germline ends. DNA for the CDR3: TGCGCCAGCAAATTCGACACCGGGGAGCTGTTTTTT. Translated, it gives CASKFDTGELFF.

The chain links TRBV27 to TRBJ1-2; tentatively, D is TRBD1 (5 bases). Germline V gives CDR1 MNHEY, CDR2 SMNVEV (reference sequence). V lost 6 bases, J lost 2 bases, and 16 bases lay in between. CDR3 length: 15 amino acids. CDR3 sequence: CASSHYSDRNYGYTF. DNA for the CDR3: TGTGCCAGCAGCCACTACTCTGACAGAAACTATGGCTACACCTTC.

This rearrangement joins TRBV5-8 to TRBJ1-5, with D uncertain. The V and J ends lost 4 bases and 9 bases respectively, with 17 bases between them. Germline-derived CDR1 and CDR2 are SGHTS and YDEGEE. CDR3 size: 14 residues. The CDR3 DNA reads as TGTGCCAGCAGCCTCCTTCAGGTAGCGGGGCCCCAGCATTTT. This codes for CASSLLQVAGPQHF. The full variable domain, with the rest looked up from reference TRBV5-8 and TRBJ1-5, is EAGVTQSPTHLIKTRGQQATLRCSPISGHTSVYWYQQALGLGLQFLLWYDEGEERNRGNFPPRFSGRQFPNYSSELNVNALELEDSALYLCASSLLQVAGPQHFGDGTRLSIL.

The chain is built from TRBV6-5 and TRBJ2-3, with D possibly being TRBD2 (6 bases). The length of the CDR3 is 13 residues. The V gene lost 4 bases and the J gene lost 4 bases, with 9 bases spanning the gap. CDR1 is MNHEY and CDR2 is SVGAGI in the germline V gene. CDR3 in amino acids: CASSLSGPDTQYF. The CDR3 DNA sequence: TGTGCCAGCAGTTTAAGCGGGCCAGATACGCAGTATTTT.

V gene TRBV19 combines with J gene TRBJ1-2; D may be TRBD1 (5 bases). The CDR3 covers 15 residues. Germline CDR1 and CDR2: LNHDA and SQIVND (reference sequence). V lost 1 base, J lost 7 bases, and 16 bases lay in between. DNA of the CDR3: TGTGCCAGTAGTATAGGCGGAGGGGAGGTGGGTGGCTACACCTTC. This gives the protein CASSIGGGEVGGYTF.

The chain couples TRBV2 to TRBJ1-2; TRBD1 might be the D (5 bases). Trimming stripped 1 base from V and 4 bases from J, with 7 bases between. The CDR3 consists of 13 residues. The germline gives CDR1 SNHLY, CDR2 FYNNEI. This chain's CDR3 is CASSEGQFYGYTF. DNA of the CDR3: TGTGCCAGCAGTGAAGGACAGTTCTATGGCTACACCTTC.

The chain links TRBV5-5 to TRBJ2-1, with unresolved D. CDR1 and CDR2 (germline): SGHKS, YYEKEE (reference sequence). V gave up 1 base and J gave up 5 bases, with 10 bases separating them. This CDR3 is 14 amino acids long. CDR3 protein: CASSLLVSHNEQFF. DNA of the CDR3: TGTGCCAGCAGCTTGCTTGTCAGTCACAATGAGCAGTTCTTC.

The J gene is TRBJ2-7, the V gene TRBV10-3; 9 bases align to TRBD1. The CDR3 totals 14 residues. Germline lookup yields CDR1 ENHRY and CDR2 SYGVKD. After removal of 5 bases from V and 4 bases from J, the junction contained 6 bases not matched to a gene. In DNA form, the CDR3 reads TGTGCCATCAGTTCGGGACAGGGAGCTTACGAGCAGTACTTC. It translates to CAISSGQGAYEQYF.

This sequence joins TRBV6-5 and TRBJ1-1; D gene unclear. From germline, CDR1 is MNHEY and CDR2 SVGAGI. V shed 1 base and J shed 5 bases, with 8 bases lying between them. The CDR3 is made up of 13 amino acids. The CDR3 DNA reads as TGTGCCAGCAGTTACTATCCGGGTACTGAAGCTTTCTTT. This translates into CASSYYPGTEAFF.

CDR3 loop: CASTKGDRGTEAFF. For the CDR3, the DNA is TGTGCCAGCACCAAAGGGGACAGGGGCACTGAAGCTTTCTTT. The gene calls are TRBV6-5 and TRBJ1-1; 10 positions match TRBD1. V trimming: 7 bases; J trimming: 4 bases; junction bases outside the gene matches: 6. CDR1 and CDR2 from the germline V gene are MNHEY and SVGAGI. CDR3 length: 14 amino acids.

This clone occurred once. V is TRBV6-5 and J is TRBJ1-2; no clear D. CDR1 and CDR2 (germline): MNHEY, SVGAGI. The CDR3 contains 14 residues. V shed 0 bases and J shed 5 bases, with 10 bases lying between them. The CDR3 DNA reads TGTGCCAGCAGTTACTCGAGGGCGGCTTATGGCTACACCTTC. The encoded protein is CASSYSRAAYGYTF.

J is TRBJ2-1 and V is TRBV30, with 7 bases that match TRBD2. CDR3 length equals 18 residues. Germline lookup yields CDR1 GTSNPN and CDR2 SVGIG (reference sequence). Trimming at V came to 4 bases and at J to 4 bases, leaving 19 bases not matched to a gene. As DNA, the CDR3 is TGTGCCTGGACCTTAACCCTCCAAAGCGGGGCGACTTACAATGAGCAGTTCTTC. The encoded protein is CAWTLTLQSGATYNEQFF.